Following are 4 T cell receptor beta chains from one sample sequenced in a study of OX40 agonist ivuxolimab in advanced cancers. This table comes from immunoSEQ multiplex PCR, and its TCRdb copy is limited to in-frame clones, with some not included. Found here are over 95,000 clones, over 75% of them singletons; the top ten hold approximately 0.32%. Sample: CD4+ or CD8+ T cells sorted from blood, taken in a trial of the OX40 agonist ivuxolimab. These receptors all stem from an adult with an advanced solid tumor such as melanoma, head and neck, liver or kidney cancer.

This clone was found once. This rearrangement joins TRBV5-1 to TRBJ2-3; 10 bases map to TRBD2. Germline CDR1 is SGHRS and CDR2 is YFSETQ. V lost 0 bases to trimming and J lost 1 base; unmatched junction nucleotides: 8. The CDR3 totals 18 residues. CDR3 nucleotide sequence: TGCGCCAGCAGCTTGGGGGGCGTAGCGGGAGGCGGCACAGATACGCAGTATTTT. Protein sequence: CASSLGGVAGGGTDTQYF. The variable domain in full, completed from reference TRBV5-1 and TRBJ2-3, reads KAGVTQTPRYLIKTRGQQVTLSCSPISGHRSVSWYQQTPGQGLQFLFEYFSETQRNKGNFPGRFSGRQFSNSRSEMNVSTLELGDSALYLCASSLGGVAGGGTDTQYFGPGTRLTVL.

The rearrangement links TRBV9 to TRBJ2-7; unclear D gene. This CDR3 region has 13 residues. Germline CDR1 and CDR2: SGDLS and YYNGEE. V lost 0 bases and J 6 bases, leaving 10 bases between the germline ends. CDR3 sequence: CASSVGPLGEQYF. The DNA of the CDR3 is TGTGCCAGCAGCGTAGGCCCATTGGGCGAGCAGTACTTC.

Written as DNA, the CDR3 is TGTGCCAGCAGTTACCGGGACAGGGTGGCCTACGAGCAGTACTTC. Translation: CASSYRDRVAYEQYF. This chain uses TRBV2 with TRBJ2-7; 9 bases agree with TRBD1. The junction had 7 bases not matched to a gene; V was cut back by 5 bases and J by 2 bases. Germline lookup yields CDR1 SNHLY and CDR2 FYNNEI. There are 15 residues in the CDR3.

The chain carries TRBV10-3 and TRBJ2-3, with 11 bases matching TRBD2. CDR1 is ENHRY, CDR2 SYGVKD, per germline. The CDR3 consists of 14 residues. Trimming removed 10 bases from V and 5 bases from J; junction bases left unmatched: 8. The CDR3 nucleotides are TGTGCCACCCTCGGGCTAGCGGGAGGAGATACGCAGTATTTT. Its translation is CATLGLAGGDTQYF.